A selection of T cell receptor beta chains follows, all from one sample in a study of CD8 T cells in Susac syndrome. TCRdb reprocessed the immunoSEQ multiplex PCR reads via MiXCR and lists one record per CDR3 protein. The sample includes about 180,000 distinct CDR3 sequences, roughly 95% of them seen just once. The sample comprised CD4+ T cells from PBMCs. All receptors come from a human donor with multiple sclerosis. Both conserved end residues are part of each CDR3. Each record gives: clone size, V gene, J gene, D gene, CDR3 DNA, CDR3 protein. The D gene is left open where the match is weak. Size is stated for part of the rows, as once, few or many counts, or as a class when the clone is expanded.

-	TRBV20-1	TRBJ2-3	-	TGCAGTGCCACTCCGACCGGGACAGATACGCAGTATTTT	CSATPTGTDTQYF
-	TRBV20-1	TRBJ2-6	-	TGCAGTGCTAGACCCGCGGGGGCGACAGGGTTGGCCGGGGCCAACGTCCTGACTTTC	CSARPAGATGLAGANVLTF
-	TRBV5-1	TRBJ2-5	-	TGCGCCAGCAGCTTACAGGGTCCTGGGGAGACCCAGTACTTC	CASSLQGPGETQYF
-	TRBV5-6	TRBJ2-5	-	TGTGCCAGCAGCTGGGACTCTAGGGAGACCCAGTACTTC	CASSWDSRETQYF
-	TRBV12-5	TRBJ2-7	TRBD1	TGTGCTAGTGGTTTGGGACAGGGGGGTCTTCGGGAGCAGTACTTC	CASGLGQGGLREQYF
-	TRBV19	TRBJ2-1	-	TGTGCCAGTAGCTCGGGGCACTTGAATGAGCAGTTCTTC	CASSSGHLNEQFF
-	TRBV3-1	TRBJ2-7	-	TGTGCCAGCAGCCAAGACGGAGGCGTCAGCTCCTACGAGCAGTACTTC	CASSQDGGVSSYEQYF
-	TRBV20-1	TRBJ2-5	-	TGCAGTGCTAGAGATAGCCCGGACGGTCGGGAGACCCAGTACTTC	CSARDSPDGRETQYF
-	TRBV5-4	TRBJ2-7	TRBD1	TGTGCCAGCAGCTCCGGGACAGCCGGCTACGAGCAGTACTTC	CASSSGTAGYEQYF
-	TRBV3-1	TRBJ2-7	-	TGTGCCAGCAGCCAAGGGGTCTCCTACGAGCAGTACTTC	CASSQGVSYEQYF
-	TRBV9	TRBJ2-3	-	TGTGCCAGCCAAAAATACGGCACAGATACGCAGTATTTT	CASQKYGTDTQYF
-	TRBV20-1	TRBJ1-2	-	TGCAGTGCTAGATCACCCCAGGGGCACTATGGCTACACCTTC	CSARSPQGHYGYTF
once	TRBV4-1	TRBJ1-5	-	TGCGCCAGCAGCCAAGATCGGGGGCATCAGCCCCAGCATTTT	CASSQDRGHQPQHF